This entry concerns a single T cell receptor (beta chain). Germline trimming cut 10 bases from V and 5 bases from J; bases unmatched to any gene: 10. Germline CDR1 reads MNHEY; CDR2 reads SVGAGI. The CDR3 is 14 residues long. The method was immunoSEQ multiplex PCR; TCRdb's version includes in-frame clones alone and lacks a portion of them. The repertoire holds 25,000 to 35,000 clones, with 94% as singletons. The data stem from a study of control samples from healthy donors and cancer patients. Sequenced: blood. The TCR sequence derives from a man in his sixties in good health. The J gene is TRBJ1-5, the V gene TRBV6-5, with TRBD1 matching over 8 bases. The CDR3 DNA sequence: TGTGCCAACCAGCAGGGGGCGTGCGATCAGCCCCAGCATTTT. This codes for CANQQGACDQPQHF.